These T cell receptor beta chains were read from a single sample in a study of blood T cell repertoires in COVID-19. The table came from immunoSEQ multiplex PCR; TCRdb's copy has only in-frame clones and leaves some out. In the table there are some 100,000 clones, 80% to 90% of which are singletons. Sequenced: PBMCs or T cells enriched from blood (not recorded which). All receptors come from a woman aged 45 to 65 who had recovered from COVID-19. The CDR3 runs from the conserved cysteine through the conserved F or W. D genes are given only for firm matches. Clone sizes are given selectively: once, few, many, or a class where the clone is expanded.

TRBJ2-6	14	.	.	TRBV7-2	TGTGCCAGCAGTCCCGCAGCTGGGGCCAACGTCCTGACTTTC	CASSPAAGANVLTF
TRBJ2-5	16	TRBD1	few	TRBV3-1/TRBV3-2	TGTGCCAGCAGCCTGACCCCGGGACAGGGGGCAAAGACCCAGTACTTC	CASSLTPGQGAKTQYF
TRBJ2-1	17	.	.	TRBV27	TGTGCCAGCAGTTTATCTAGCGGTATCCTCTCCTACAATGAGCAGTTCTTC	CASSLSSGILSYNEQFF
TRBJ1-1	13	.	.	TRBV25-1	TGTGCCAGCAGTGAATTAGTGAACACTGAAGCTTTCTTT	CASSELVNTEAFF
TRBJ1-4	14	.	.	TRBV5-1	TGCGCCAGCGGACCTACAGGGCCCGGAGAAAAACTGTTTTTT	CASGPTGPGEKLFF
TRBJ2-1	11	TRBD2	.	TRBV12-3/TRBV12-4	TGTGCCAGCAGTACAACTAGCGGTCGGGTCTTC	CASSTTSGRVF
TRBJ1-2	15	TRBD1	.	TRBV7-9	TGTGCCAGCAGCAGTTGGACAGGGGAGGACTATGGCTACACCTTC	CASSSWTGEDYGYTF
TRBJ1-2	15	.	.	TRBV18	TGTGCCAGCTCACCTACCCCGGGAGGGACCCATGGCTACACCTTC	CASSPTPGGTHGYTF
TRBJ1-4	15	.	.	TRBV5-1	TGCGCCAGCAGCCCTCAGGGGACGTCTAATGAAAAACTGTTTTTT	CASSPQGTSNEKLFF
TRBJ2-2	15	.	.	TRBV7-9	TGTGCCAGCACCCTGTGGAGGGGGCGAACCGGGGAGCTGTTTTTT	CASTLWRGRTGELFF
TRBJ2-1	12	.	.	TRBV18	TGTGCCAGCTCACCACCTACTAATGAGCAGTTCTTC	CASSPPTNEQFF
TRBJ1-1	14	.	.	TRBV2	TGTGCCAGCAGTGAAGCGAAGGGGAGGACTGAAGCTTTCTTT	CASSEAKGRTEAFF
TRBJ2-2	18	.	.	TRBV5-1	TGCGCCAGCAGACTGTGGGCCACGACAGACACGAACACCGGGGAGCTGTTTTTT	CASRLWATTDTNTGELFF
TRBJ2-4	13	.	.	TRBV19	TGTGCCAGTATTAAGCTAGCCAAAAACATTCAGTACTTC	CASIKLAKNIQYF
TRBJ2-7	13	TRBD1	.	TRBV5-4	TGTGCCAGCAGCCCGACAGGGCCTTCCGAGCAGTACTTC	CASSPTGPSEQYF
TRBJ1-6	13	.	.	TRBV29-1	TGCAGCGTTGCAACTCAACTAGACTCACCCCTCCACTTT	CSVATQLDSPLHF
TRBJ2-1	14	TRBD2	.	TRBV19	TGTGCCGGACTAGCGGGAGGGGGGACCAATGAGCAGTTCTTC	CAGLAGGGTNEQFF
TRBJ2-7	14	TRBD1	.	TRBV27	TGTGCCAGCAGTGTAATACAGGGGGCGAACGAGCAGTACTTC	CASSVIQGANEQYF
TRBJ2-1	16	TRBD2	.	TRBV7-6	TGTGCCAGCGCCCCTAGAGCGGGAGGATATGACAATGAGCAGTTCTTC	CASAPRAGGYDNEQFF
TRBJ1-6	13	.	.	TRBV6-4	TGTGCCAGCGCTGAGGGTCCAAATTCACCCCTCCACTTT	CASAEGPNSPLHF
TRBJ2-5	15	TRBD1	.	TRBV15	TGTGCCACCAGCAGAGTTTCGGGACAGCAAGAGACCCAGTACTTC	CATSRVSGQQETQYF
TRBJ1-1	15	TRBD1	.	TRBV5-4	TGTGCCAGCAGCTCGACTACAGGGGGATTCACTGAAGCTTTCTTT	CASSSTTGGFTEAFF
TRBJ1-3	16	TRBD1	.	TRBV3-1/TRBV3-2	TGTGCCAGCAGCCTCCTAACAGGGGCGGGTGGAAACACCATATATTTT	CASSLLTGAGGNTIYF
TRBJ1-3	17	.	.	TRBV5-5	TGTGCCAGCAGCTTGGCGGAGGGGGGGGCTTCTGGAAACACCATATATTTT	CASSLAEGGASGNTIYF
TRBJ1-1	13	.	few	TRBV9	TGTGCCAGCAGCGACCAGGGGTGGGACAAAGCTTTCTTT	CASSDQGWDKAFF
TRBJ1-4	15	TRBD1	.	TRBV2	TGTGCCAGCAGAGTAACCGGGACAGGGCTTGAAAAACTGTTTTTT	CASRVTGTGLEKLFF
TRBJ1-1	17	.	.	TRBV9	TGTGCCAGCAGCCCATCCGCAAGGGGGACGGTTGACGCTGAAGCTTTCTTT	CASSPSARGTVDAEAFF